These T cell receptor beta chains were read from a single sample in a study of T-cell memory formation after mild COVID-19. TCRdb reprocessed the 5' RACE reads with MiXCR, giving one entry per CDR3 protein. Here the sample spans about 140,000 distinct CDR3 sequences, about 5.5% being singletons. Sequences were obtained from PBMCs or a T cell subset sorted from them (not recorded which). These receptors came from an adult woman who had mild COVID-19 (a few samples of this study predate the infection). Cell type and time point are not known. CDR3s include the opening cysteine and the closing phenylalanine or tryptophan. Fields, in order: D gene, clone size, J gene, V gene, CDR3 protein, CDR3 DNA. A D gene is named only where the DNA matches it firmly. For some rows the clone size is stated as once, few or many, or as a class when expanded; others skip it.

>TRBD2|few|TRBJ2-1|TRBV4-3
CASSWFSGSRNEQFF
TGCGCCAGCAGTTGGTTTAGCGGGAGTAGAAATGAGCAGTTCTTC
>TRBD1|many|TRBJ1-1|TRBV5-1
CASSILGQFEAFF
TGCGCCAGCAGCATATTGGGACAGTTTGAAGCTTTCTTT
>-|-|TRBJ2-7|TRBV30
CAWSPDSLPSYEQYF
TGTGCCTGGAGCCCTGACAGCCTTCCCTCCTACGAGCAGTACTTC
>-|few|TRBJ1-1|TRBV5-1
CASSLSQGYTEAFF
TGCGCCAGCAGCTTGTCGCAGGGATACACTGAAGCTTTCTTT
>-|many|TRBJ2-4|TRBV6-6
CASKQGGDIQYF
TGTGCCAGCAAACAGGGGGGGGACATTCAGTACTTC
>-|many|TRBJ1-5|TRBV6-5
CASTPRGESNQPQHF
TGTGCCAGCACCCCCCGGGGAGAGAGCAATCAGCCCCAGCATTTT
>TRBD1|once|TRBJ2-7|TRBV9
CASSVGPGQGDYEQYF
TGTGCCAGCAGCGTAGGACCGGGACAGGGGGACTACGAGCAGTACTTC
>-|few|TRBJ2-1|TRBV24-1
CATSDHQGLFNEQFF
TGTGCCACCAGTGATCACCAAGGACTTTTTAATGAGCAGTTCTTC
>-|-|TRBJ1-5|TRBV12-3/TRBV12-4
CASSRQENQPQHF
TGTGCCAGCAGTCGCCAGGAGAATCAGCCCCAGCATTTT
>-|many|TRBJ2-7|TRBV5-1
CASSGIGLGEQYF
TGCGCCAGCAGCGGTATAGGGCTTGGAGAGCAGTACTTC
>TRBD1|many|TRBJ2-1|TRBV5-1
CATQPLTGGNEQFF
TGCGCCACTCAGCCTTTGACAGGGGGGAATGAGCAGTTCTTC
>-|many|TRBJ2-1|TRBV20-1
CSAARGAYNEQFF
TGCAGTGCGGCTCGCGGGGCGTACAATGAGCAGTTCTTC
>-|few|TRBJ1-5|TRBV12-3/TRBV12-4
CASSFLFLGSNQPQHF
TGTGCCAGCAGTTTTCTGTTTCTAGGGAGCAATCAGCCCCAGCATTTT
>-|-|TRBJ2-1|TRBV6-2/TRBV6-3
CASSVQEGNEQFF
TGTGCCAGCAGTGTACAGGAAGGCAATGAGCAGTTCTTC
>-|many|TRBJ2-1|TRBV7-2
CASSTGRTYAEQFF
TGTGCCAGCAGCACCGGCCGGACGTACGCTGAGCAGTTCTTC
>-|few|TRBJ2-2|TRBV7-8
CASSPDRVELFF
TGTGCCAGCAGCCCCGACCGTGTGGAGCTGTTTTTT
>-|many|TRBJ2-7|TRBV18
CASSPSNVHTGEQYF
TGTGCCAGCTCACCGTCGAATGTACATACCGGCGAGCAGTACTTC
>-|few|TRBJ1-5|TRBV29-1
CSAAEDSNQPQHF
TGCAGCGCCGCCGAGGATAGCAATCAGCCCCAGCATTTT
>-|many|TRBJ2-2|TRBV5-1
CASAHPDTSNTGELFF
TGCGCCAGCGCACATCCCGACACCTCGAACACCGGGGAGCTGTTTTTT
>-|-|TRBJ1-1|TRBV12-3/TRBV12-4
CASSFRRGKRSTEAFF
TGTGCCAGCAGTTTCAGGAGGGGAAAAAGGTCCACTGAAGCTTTCTTT
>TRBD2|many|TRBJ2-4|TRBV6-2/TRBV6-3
CATGGSGSVAKNIQYF
TGTGCCACAGGGGGTAGCGGGAGTGTCGCCAAAAACATTCAGTACTTC
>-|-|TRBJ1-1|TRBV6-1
CASSPTHSNTEAFF
TGTGCCAGCAGCCCGACCCACTCGAACACTGAAGCTTTCTTT
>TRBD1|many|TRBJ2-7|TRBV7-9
CASSPPRGGMFAYEQYF
TGTGCCAGCAGCCCTCCTAGAGGGGGCATGTTCGCCTACGAGCAGTACTTC
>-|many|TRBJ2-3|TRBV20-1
CSARNRLTDTQYF
TGCAGTGCTAGGAACAGGCTCACAGATACGCAGTATTTT
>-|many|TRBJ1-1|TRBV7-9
CASSFQNTEAFF
TGTGCCAGCAGCTTTCAGAACACTGAAGCTTTCTTT
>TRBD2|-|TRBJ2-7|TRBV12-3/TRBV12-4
CASSTRSRTSGEQYF
TGTGCCAGCAGTACACGAAGCCGGACTAGCGGCGAGCAGTACTTC
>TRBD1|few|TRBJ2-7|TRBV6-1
CASSGGQLNYEQYF
TGTGCCAGCAGTGGGGGACAGCTTAACTACGAGCAGTACTTC
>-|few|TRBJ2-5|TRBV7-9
CASRPTSLQGAQYF
TGTGCCAGCAGACCGACTAGCCTGCAGGGGGCCCAGTACTTC
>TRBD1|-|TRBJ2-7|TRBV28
CASSSLKGASYEQYF
TGTGCCAGCAGTTCTCTTAAGGGGGCGTCCTACGAGCAGTACTTC
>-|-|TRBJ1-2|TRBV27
CATSPVYRARGYTF
TGTGCCACCTCTCCTGTGTACAGGGCGCGGGGCTACACCTTC
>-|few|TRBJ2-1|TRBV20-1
CSARRAGRTSYNEQFF
TGCAGTGCCCGCCGGGCGGGACGGACCTCCTACAATGAGCAGTTCTTC
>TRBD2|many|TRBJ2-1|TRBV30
CAVLLAGDDEQFF
TGTGCCGTTCTACTAGCGGGAGATGACGAGCAGTTCTTC
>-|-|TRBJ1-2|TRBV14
CASSRTQIVTPPGYTF
TGTGCCAGCAGCCGTACCCAGATTGTAACGCCCCCAGGCTACACCTTC
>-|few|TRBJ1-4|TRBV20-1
CSARNPGSTNEKLFF
TGCAGTGCTAGGAACCCAGGGAGCACTAATGAAAAACTGTTTTTT
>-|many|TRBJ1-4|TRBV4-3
CASSQEGRREKLFF
TGCGCCAGCAGCCAAGAGGGGAGAAGAGAAAAACTGTTTTTT
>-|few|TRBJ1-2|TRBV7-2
CASSLSNYGYTF
TGTGCCAGCAGCTTATCAAACTATGGCTACACCTTC
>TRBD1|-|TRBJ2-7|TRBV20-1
CSASGGTGGSYEQYF
TGCAGTGCTAGCGGAGGGACAGGGGGCTCGTACGAGCAGTACTTC
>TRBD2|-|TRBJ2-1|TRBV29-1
CSVNGVASGGSSYNEQFF
TGCAGCGTAAATGGTGTGGCTAGCGGGGGGAGCTCCTACAATGAGCAGTTCTTC
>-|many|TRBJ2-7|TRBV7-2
CASSLASLAPYEQYF
TGTGCCAGCAGCTTAGCTAGCCTCGCCCCCTACGAGCAGTACTTC
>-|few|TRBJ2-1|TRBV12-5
CASGDYNEQFF
TGTGCTAGTGGGGACTACAATGAGCAGTTCTTC
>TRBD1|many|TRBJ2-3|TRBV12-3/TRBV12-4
CASRAWTGPTDTQYF
TGTGCCAGCAGGGCCTGGACAGGGCCCACAGATACGCAGTATTTT
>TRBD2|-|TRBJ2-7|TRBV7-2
CASSLGLVPYEQYF
TGTGCCAGCAGCCTGGGACTAGTTCCCTACGAGCAGTACTTC
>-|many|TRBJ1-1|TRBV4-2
CASSQEVRGRNMNTEAFF
TGTGCCAGCAGCCAAGAGGTAAGGGGAAGAAACATGAACACTGAAGCTTTCTTT
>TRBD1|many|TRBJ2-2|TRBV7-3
CASSLQQGATGELFF
TGTGCCAGCAGCTTACAACAGGGGGCTACCGGGGAGCTGTTTTTT
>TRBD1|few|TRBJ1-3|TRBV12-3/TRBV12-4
CASSFPQGATGNTIYF
TGTGCCAGCAGTTTCCCACAGGGGGCGACCGGAAACACCATATATTTT
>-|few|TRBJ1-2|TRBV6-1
CASKNTSHYGYTF
TGTGCCAGCAAGAACACAAGCCACTATGGCTACACCTTC
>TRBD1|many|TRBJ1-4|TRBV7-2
CASSTRQGSSTNEKLFF
TGTGCCAGCAGCACGAGACAGGGTTCTTCAACTAATGAAAAACTGTTTTTT
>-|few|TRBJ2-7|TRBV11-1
CASSPLVQGRHEQYF
TGTGCCAGCAGCCCTCTCGTACAGGGGAGGCACGAGCAGTACTTC
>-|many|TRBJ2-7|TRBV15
CATSRDRGDSHEQYF
TGTGCCACCAGCAGAGATCGCGGGGATTCCCACGAGCAGTACTTC
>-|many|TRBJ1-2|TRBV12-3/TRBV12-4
CASSTSDGLGGYTF
TGTGCCAGCAGTACATCGGACGGTCTCGGAGGCTACACCTTC
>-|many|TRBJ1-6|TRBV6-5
CASSYSFGHRDSPLHF
TGTGCCAGCAGTTACTCTTTCGGACATAGGGATTCACCCCTCCACTTT
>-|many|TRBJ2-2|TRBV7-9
CASSNPSANTGELFF
TGTGCCAGCAGCAACCCTAGCGCTAACACCGGGGAGCTGTTTTTT
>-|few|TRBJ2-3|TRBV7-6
CASSLRLMADTQYF
TGTGCCAGCAGCTTAAGGTTGATGGCAGATACGCAGTATTTT
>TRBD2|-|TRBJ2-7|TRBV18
CASSPPWREGRDEQYF
TGTGCCAGCTCACCACCCTGGCGGGAGGGCCGCGACGAGCAGTACTTC
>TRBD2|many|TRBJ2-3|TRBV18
CASSPGLAGDTQYF
TGTGCCAGCTCACCAGGACTAGCGGGAGATACGCAGTATTTT
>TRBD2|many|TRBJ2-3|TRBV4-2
CASSPDSGRADTQYF
TGTGCCAGCAGCCCCGACAGCGGGAGAGCAGATACGCAGTATTTT
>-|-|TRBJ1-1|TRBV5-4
CASSLGRELTEAFF
TGTGCCAGCAGCTTGGGTCGGGAGTTGACTGAAGCTTTCTTT